A single sample gave rise to the 4 T cell receptor beta chains below, sequenced in a study of identical twins. TCRdb fed the 5' RACE reads into MiXCR, producing one record per CDR3 protein. This table has nearly 900,000 distinct CDR3 sequences, around an eighth appearing once. The same data also went into a second study, on yellow fever vaccine responses in identical twins.

The sequencing input was PBMCs. The source of these receptors is a woman aged 18-35 years in good health.

J is TRBJ2-2 and V is TRBV10-3; 10 nucleotides agree with TRBD2. Germline values: CDR1 ENHRY, CDR2 SYGVKD. The CDR3 length is 17 residues. V gave up 4 bases and J gave up 5 bases; unmatched junction bases: 10. The CDR3, as DNA: TGTGCCATCAGTGGGACTAGCGGAGGTCCCGCAACCGGGGAGCTGTTTTTT. This codes for CAISGTSGGPATGELFF.

The rearrangement uses TRBV5-1 and TRBJ2-5; D gene uncertain. The V gene lost 2 bases and the J gene lost 1 base, with 9 bases spanning the gap. Germline lookup yields CDR1 SGHRS and CDR2 YFSETQ. This CDR3 comprises 14 residues. In DNA, the CDR3 is TGCGCCAGCAGCTTTAACGACCTCCAAGAGACCCAGTACTTC. The encoded protein is CASSFNDLQETQYF.

This clonotype was picked up a small number of times. The rearrangement uses TRBV12-3 or TRBV12-4 and TRBJ2-1; either TRBD1 or TRBD2 may fit D (5 bases each). V lost 3 bases to trimming and J lost 7 bases, with 13 bases between them. This CDR3 contains 14 residues. CDR3 coding DNA: TGTGCCAGCAGTTTCCGGGACCCCCAGAATGAGCAGTTCTTC. Translated, it gives CASSFRDPQNEQFF.

This clonotype was picked up many times. This chain uses TRBV27 with TRBJ2-3; TRBD2 might be the D (6 bases). V lost 2 bases, J lost 4 bases, and 7 bases lay in between. The CDR3 has 13 residues. Germline values: CDR1 MNHEY, CDR2 SMNVEV (reference sequence). The DNA of the CDR3 is TGTGCCAGCAGTTTAAGGAGGGCAGATACGCAGTATTTT. This codes for CASSLRRADTQYF.